A selection of T cell receptor beta chains follows, all from one sample in a study of identical twins. TCRdb re-analysed the 5' RACE reads in MiXCR, keeping a single row per CDR3 protein. The sample records around 230,000 distinct CDR3 sequences, around a tenth being singletons. Sequenced sample: memory (CD45RO+) T cells sorted from blood. The receptors were sampled from a woman between 18 and 30 years old in good health. Both conserved end residues are part of each CDR3. Fields, in order: J gene, V gene, clone size, D gene, CDR3 protein, CDR3 DNA. D genes are given only for firm matches. Rows give clone size only sometimes, using once, few, many, or a class for an expanded clone.

>TRBJ1-1|TRBV19|-|TRBD1
CASSPRDRNTEAFF
TGTGCCAGTAGTCCCCGGGACAGAAACACTGAAGCTTTCTTT
>TRBJ2-5|TRBV11-2|-|TRBD2
CASGTSVVQETQYF
TGTGCCAGCGGGACTAGCGTAGTACAAGAGACCCAGTACTTC
>TRBJ2-2|TRBV20-1|few|-
CSARDPLGGGNTGELFF
TGCAGTGCTAGAGACCCCCTTGGAGGAGGGAACACCGGGGAGCTGTTTTTT
>TRBJ2-7|TRBV9|-|-
CASSVGGTDQYEQYF
TGTGCCAGCAGCGTAGGCGGGACAGACCAGTACGAGCAGTACTTC
>TRBJ2-2|TRBV7-7|-|-
CASSLVQGLSNTGELFF
TGTGCTAGCAGCTTAGTTCAGGGACTCTCGAACACCGGGGAGCTGTTTTTT
>TRBJ2-7|TRBV20-1|-|-
CSAGGLEQYF
TGCAGTGCTGGGGGGCTCGAGCAGTACTTC
>TRBJ2-5|TRBV6-2/TRBV6-3|-|TRBD2
CASSYSGIAETQYF
TGTGCCAGCAGTTATAGCGGGATCGCGGAGACCCAGTACTTC
>TRBJ2-3|TRBV4-2|-|TRBD2
CASSRAGGGAGGRTDTQYF
TGTGCCAGCAGCCGGGCGGGTGGGGGAGCGGGAGGCCGCACAGATACGCAGTATTTT
>TRBJ2-1|TRBV6-4|-|TRBD2
CASSLTSGSHLVF
TGTGCCAGCAGTCTGACTAGCGGGAGCCATTTAGTTTTC
>TRBJ2-3|TRBV20-1|many|-
CSARASADWATDTQYF
TGCAGTGCTAGAGCTAGCGCCGACTGGGCGACAGATACGCAGTATTTT
>TRBJ2-7|TRBV9|-|-
CASSTGQNSYEQYF
TGTGCCAGCAGCACCGGACAGAACTCCTACGAGCAGTACTTC
>TRBJ1-4|TRBV20-1|many|-
CSAREAPNEKLFF
TGCAGTGCTAGAGAAGCCCCAAATGAAAAACTGTTTTTT
>TRBJ2-7|TRBV27|-|TRBD1
CASSLRGTGSTYEQYF
TGTGCCAGCAGTCTGCGCGGGACAGGTAGCACCTACGAGCAGTACTTC
>TRBJ2-3|TRBV11-3|-|-
CASSHPRALSTDTQYF
TGTGCCAGCAGCCACCCGAGGGCTTTGAGCACAGATACGCAGTATTTT
>TRBJ2-4|TRBV11-1|few|-
CASSDLRGAETEAKNIQYF
TGTGCCAGCAGCGACCTCCGGGGTGCTGAGACCGAAGCCAAAAACATTCAGTACTTC
>TRBJ1-1|TRBV20-1|-|-
CSAKNRAGHTEAFF
TGCAGTGCTAAGAATCGGGCAGGGCACACTGAAGCTTTCTTT
>TRBJ2-7|TRBV9|many|TRBD1
CASTRQTGSNEQYF
TGTGCCAGCACCCGCCAGACAGGGAGCAACGAGCAGTACTTC
>TRBJ1-1|TRBV20-1|-|-
CSASKLNTEAFF
TGCAGTGCTAGTAAGTTGAACACTGAAGCTTTCTTT
>TRBJ2-1|TRBV12-3/TRBV12-4|-|TRBD1
CASRFPGTGNDEQFF
TGTGCCAGCAGATTCCCCGGGACAGGGAACGATGAGCAGTTCTTC
>TRBJ2-3|TRBV6-5|few|TRBD2
CASSYSTSRDTQYF
TGTGCCAGCAGTTACTCGACTAGCAGAGATACGCAGTATTTT
>TRBJ2-7|TRBV5-1|-|-
CASSLEEGTGEQYF
TGCGCCAGCAGCTTGGAGGAGGGAACGGGCGAGCAGTACTTC
>TRBJ2-7|TRBV11-2|few|-
CASSLAGQTYEQYF
TGTGCCAGCAGCTTAGCGGGGCAGACCTACGAGCAGTACTTC
>TRBJ2-1|TRBV5-1|few|TRBD1
CASSLGTGVYNEQFF
TGCGCCAGCAGCTTGGGGACAGGGGTCTACAATGAGCAGTTCTTC
>TRBJ2-7|TRBV11-3|-|-
CASSGLGLSYEQYF
TGTGCCAGCAGCGGCCTGGGACTTAGCTACGAGCAGTACTTC
>TRBJ2-7|TRBV4-3|-|-
CASSQDYPSYEQYF
TGCGCCAGCAGCCAAGACTACCCTTCCTACGAGCAGTACTTC
>TRBJ2-2|TRBV12-3/TRBV12-4|many|TRBD1
CASTKEGDRATGELFF
TGTGCCAGCACCAAAGAGGGAGACAGGGCGACCGGGGAGCTGTTTTTT
>TRBJ2-3|TRBV20-1|-|TRBD2
CSARDRLAGIQGGTQYF
TGCAGTGCTAGAGATAGGCTAGCGGGGATTCAGGGGGGGACGCAGTATTTT
>TRBJ2-5|TRBV20-1|many|-
CSARGNQETQYF
TGCAGTGCGAGGGGGAATCAAGAGACCCAGTACTTC
>TRBJ1-5|TRBV3-1|few|-
CASSHFGQPQHF
TGTGCCAGCAGCCATTTTGGACAGCCCCAGCATTTT
>TRBJ2-1|TRBV5-1|few|TRBD2
CASRAGGTNEQFF
TGCGCCAGCAGAGCGGGAGGGACCAATGAGCAGTTCTTC
>TRBJ2-1|TRBV20-1|-|TRBD2
CSAQLAVGHEQFF
TGCAGTGCCCAACTAGCGGTAGGACATGAGCAGTTCTTC
>TRBJ2-2|TRBV12-3/TRBV12-4|few|-
CASSFLGTDTGELFF
TGTGCCAGCAGTTTTCTGGGGACGGACACCGGGGAGCTGTTTTTT
>TRBJ2-7|TRBV7-2|many|TRBD2
CASTVSGTLVDEQYF
TGTGCCAGCACCGTAAGCGGGACCCTGGTGGACGAGCAGTACTTC
>TRBJ2-7|TRBV20-1|-|-
CSARDRAGALEQYF
TGCAGTGCTAGAGATCGTGCAGGGGCGCTCGAGCAGTACTTC
>TRBJ2-3|TRBV20-1|-|TRBD2
CSAKAGGTDTQYF
TGCAGTGCTAAAGCGGGAGGTACAGATACGCAGTATTTT
>TRBJ2-3|TRBV6-5|few|TRBD2
CASSYTAGGTGTQYF
TGTGCCAGCAGTTACACGGCGGGGGGCACCGGTACGCAGTATTTT
>TRBJ2-1|TRBV4-3|-|TRBD2
CASSQEGLAGAEQFF
TGCGCCAGCAGCCAAGAGGGACTAGCGGGAGCTGAGCAGTTCTTC
>TRBJ2-7|TRBV7-2|few|-
CASSSGLEVYEQYF
TGTGCCAGCAGCTCGGGACTTGAAGTCTACGAGCAGTACTTC
>TRBJ1-5|TRBV12-3/TRBV12-4|few|-
CASSLAGFNQPQHF
TGTGCCAGCAGTTTAGCGGGATTCAATCAGCCCCAGCATTTT
>TRBJ1-6|TRBV3-1|few|-
CASSQGFNSPLHF
TGTGCCAGCAGCCAGGGGTTTAATTCACCCCTCCACTTT
>TRBJ2-3|TRBV4-3|few|TRBD2
CASSQDRRSGRTDTQYF
TGCGCCAGCAGCCAAGATAGGAGGAGCGGGAGGACAGATACGCAGTATTTT
>TRBJ1-2|TRBV20-1|-|-
CSAREAEGGTNYGYTF
TGCAGTGCTAGAGAAGCTGAAGGGGGAACTAACTATGGCTACACCTTC
>TRBJ1-4|TRBV12-3/TRBV12-4|many|-
CASSLRRQEKLFF
TGTGCCAGCAGTCTCCGACGGCAAGAAAAACTGTTTTTT
>TRBJ1-2|TRBV12-3/TRBV12-4|few|-
CASSLQWKSYGYTF
TGTGCCAGCAGTCTACAATGGAAGAGCTATGGCTACACCTTC
>TRBJ1-1|TRBV5-5|many|TRBD1
CASSLRTGGTEAFF
TGTGCCAGCAGCCTCCGGACAGGAGGGACTGAAGCTTTCTTT
>TRBJ1-5|TRBV28|-|TRBD1
CASSQRPGQGAYNQPQHF
TGTGCCAGCAGCCAACGCCCGGGACAGGGGGCTTACAATCAGCCCCAGCATTTT